This note documents a single T cell receptor beta chain sequence. The antigen this receptor binds is unknown. No base qualities exist here, and no much larger clone lies one base off it. Trimming leaves V shorter by 0 bases and J shorter by 5 bases, with the junction holding 4 bases beyond the gene matches. Its CDR3 holds 16 amino acids, cysteine through phenylalanine. Only the CDR3 DNA is retained, 48 bases long and in frame from the first base. For CDR1 and CDR2, the germline V gene lists SGHRS and YFSETQ. Each collaborating institution followed its own protocols to collect whole blood in K2EDTA tubes. For TCRbeta analysis, collaborator samples were shipped as frozen whole blood, as isolated PBMCs, or as DNA extracted from either sample type. This sample was included in a study of blood T cell repertoires in COVID-19 (dated by TCRdb to about 2020). Looking at the study overall: Samples covering the acute and convalescent phases of COVID-19 were provided by collaborators in the United States, Italy and Spain. The prospective study material was composed of cDNA or gDNA derived from T cells, B-cell-depleted T cells, or PBMCs. Deeply sampled blood TCRbeta repertoires from subjects exposed to, actively infected with, or recovered from COVID-19 were included in the dataset. The repertoires were released in a freely available public database intended as a resource for research on the immune response to SARS-CoV-2. The samples were drawn from the first 160 participants of the ongoing ImmuneRACE study and from 1,200 or so subjects provided by 6 global collaborators. The sample metadata nearly always contained a de-identified subject ID, COVID-19 status, age in years and sex. Where available, HLA class I and class II types were obtained from metadata supplied by the sample provider rather than from assay-based typing.

TCRbeta CDR3 regions were amplified from genomic DNA using the immunoSEQ Assay, a bias-controlled multiplex PCR. Per the source publication's procedure: Nucleated cell counts per sample were estimated from amplification of reference gene primers within the assay. Sequence reads were collapsed and filtered to measure the absolute abundance of every unique TCRbeta CDR3 rearrangement. For each sample, productive Simpson clonality was calculated by taking the square root of Simpson's diversity index across productive rearrangements. Not all clones reach the TCRdb copy of this immuneACCESS table, which keeps in-frame sequences only. Checked studies attribute under half of the gap to unresolved V genes and leave the rest unexplained. The V and J calls and clone size come from that table; D and trimming were worked out from the DNA. This sample lists about 210,000 clones; 65% to 85% were detected once. Roughly 7.6% of the sample is taken by the ten largest.

Paper-wide results and their limitations: How much clinical and demographic metadata was included differed by source and by participant, and the metadata was provided uncurated.

The chain links TRBV5-1 with TRBJ2-5; TRBD2 agrees with 13 junctional bases. Material: peripheral blood. This receptor was obtained from a woman between 45 and 60 years old with acute or convalescent COVID-19. The CDR3 region: CASSLGGLAGRETQYF. DNA sequence: TGCGCCAGCAGCTTGGGGGGACTAGCGGGACGGGAGACCCAGTACTTC.